This T cell receptor beta chain was recorded in a study of a mutant IDH1 vaccine in newly diagnosed glioma. As for the study in general: Treated individuals were around 62% male and roughly 40% female, averaging roughly 43 years of age. Patients previously underwent radiotherapy, temozolomide, or both, and most underwent both.

This CDR3 has 13 residues. V shed 4 bases and J 5 bases; nucleotides not matched to a gene: 4. CDR1 and CDR2 from the germline V gene are ENHRY and SYGVKD. The time point was: week 47, end of study. A 20-mer mutant IDH1 peptide at 300 ug was injected subcutaneously with topical imiquimod. Weeks 1, 3, 5, 7, 11, 15, 19 and 23 were when patients received their eight vaccinations. Comment on this clone: The antigen remains undetermined.

Study-level findings and limits: Pseudoprogression appears to have had no connection to changes in top peripheral T cell clonotypes.

The data were produced by immunoSEQ multiplex PCR, yet TCRdb's version contains in-frame clones alone and is incomplete. The sample shows approximately 35,000 clones, approximately 92% of them seen only once. The chain couples TRBV10-3 to TRBJ1-1; 7 positions agree with TRBD1. The source of this sequence is a woman aged 40-49 years with glioma. The starting material was PBMCs, obtained from a glioma patient whose treatment included an IDH1 peptide vaccine. For the CDR3, the DNA is TGTGCCATCAGTGTGACAGGGTGGACTGAAGCTTTCTTT. Protein: CAISVTGWTEAFF.